What follows is one T cell receptor beta chain and its context. Its antigen is as yet unknown. This sample was included in a study of CXCR3-negative and CXCR3-positive naive CD8 T cells. Study information: TRB reads totalled about 140 million, about 1.5 +/- 0.3 million per library.

General observations from the study: No difference in surface CD5 was seen between naive subsets, and TCR strength was inferred from TRB CDR3 properties. Similarly elevated diversity marked both naive subsets, with memory CD8+ cells showing far lower diversity. Partial loss of CXCR3 expression followed cryopreservation; most assays used fresh PBMCs.

Carrying UMI labels, the TRB cDNA libraries were prepared through 5' RACE. Each CDR3 protein gets one entry in TCRdb, which reprocessed the 5' RACE reads and gives no DNA. This table holds roughly 89,000 distinct CDR3 sequences. Sequenced input: naive CXCR3- CD8+ T cells from blood. As to subset: CD45RO-CCR7+CD27+CD95- naive CD8+ T cells lacking CXCR3 (TNR3-). This receptor was taken from a human donor in good health. Some clones in this sample may be carry-over from other donors' samples.

CDR3 amino acids: CSVLEGDTQYF. This chain connects TRBV29-1 to TRBJ2-3; the D call of TRBD2 rests on TCRdb alone, since no DNA is present to check it. CDR1 and CDR2 (germline): SQVTM, ANQGSEA. This CDR3 region has 11 residues.